These 17 T cell receptor beta chains share one sample of origin, sequenced in a study of blood T cell repertoires in COVID-19. Here immunoSEQ multiplex PCR was the method, and the copy in TCRdb shows in-frame clones only, minus some. The data show about 350,000 clones, approximately 87% seen once. The sample was PBMCs or T cells enriched from blood (not recorded which). The receptors originated from a woman in her 30s who had recovered from COVID-19.

This clone was recorded only once. V usage is TRBV5-3 and J usage is TRBJ1-5, with D possibly matching TRBD1 (6 bases). Being an ORF, TRBV5-3 has a function that is uncertain. The V end was cut by 4 bases, the J end by 2 bases, with 19 bases between. This CDR3 comprises 17 residues. DNA of the CDR3: TGTGCCAGAAGCGACGGGACACGCTTGCGGGGCAATCAGCCCCAGCATTTT. Residues: CARSDGTRLRGNQPQHF.

The chain couples TRBV10-3 to TRBJ2-7, with no clear D. CDR3 length equals 12 residues. V was trimmed by 5 bases and J by 5 bases, leaving 10 bases between them. Germline loops: CDR1 ENHRY, CDR2 SYGVKD. CDR3 sequence: CAISRGEDEQYF. In DNA, the CDR3 is TGTGCCATCAGTCGCGGCGAGGACGAGCAGTACTTC.

The gene calls are TRBV7-4 and TRBJ2-1; 9 bases are a match to TRBD2. CDR3 length equals 18 residues. From germline, CDR1 is SGHVT and CDR2 SQSDAQ. The ends lost 5 bases at V and 3 bases at J; junction bases unmatched: 14. CDR3 DNA: TGTGCCAGCAGCCCAAGAGTGAATAGCGGGGGTAGCTACAATGAGCAGTTCTTC. Its protein product is CASSPRVNSGGSYNEQFF.

The chain carries TRBV28 and TRBJ2-3; D remains unclear. CDR1 and CDR2 from the germline V gene are MDHEN and SYDVKM. The CDR3 covers 13 residues. Trimming took 2 bases from V and 4 from J, leaving 7 bases between them. The CDR3 DNA sequence: TGTGCCAGCAGTTTACTTAGTGCAGATACGCAGTATTTT. It yields the protein CASSLLSADTQYF. Variable domain in full (rest from reference TRBV28 and TRBJ2-3): DVKVTQSSRYLVKRTGEKVFLECVQDMDHENMFWYRQDPGLGLRLIYFSYDVKMKEKGDIPEGYSVSREKKERFSLILESASTNQTSMYLCASSLLSADTQYFGPGTRLTVL.

In its sample, this clone was seen a few times. The V and J genes are TRBV27 and TRBJ1-6, with a possible D match to TRBD1 (6 bases). V shed 3 bases and J shed 7 bases, with 10 bases lying between them. The CDR3 contains 14 residues. CDR1 MNHEY and CDR2 SMNVEV come from the germline V gene (reference sequence). The CDR3 DNA reads TGTGCCAGCAGTTTCTCCCAGGGGAATTCACCCCTCCACTTT. Protein sequence: CASSFSQGNSPLHF.

V and J are TRBV10-3 and TRBJ1-4, with 7 bases fitting TRBD1. Germline lookup yields CDR1 ENHRY and CDR2 SYGVKD. CDR3 length equals 14 residues. V dropped 4 bases and J dropped 5; count of bases not matched to a gene: 4. The CDR3 here is CAISAETGNEKLFF. The CDR3 nucleotides read TGTGCCATCAGTGCAGAGACAGGGAATGAAAAACTGTTTTTT.

The V gene is TRBV7-2, the J gene TRBJ2-7; D is unresolved. The CDR3 extends over 13 amino acids. Germline CDR1 is SGHTA and CDR2 is FQGNSA. Between the trimmed V and J ends, which lost 1 base and 2 bases, there was a span of 6 bases. Here the CDR3 DNA reads TGTGCCAGCAGCTTAGACCCAGCCTACGAGCAGTACTTC. Translating it yields CASSLDPAYEQYF.

This chain uses TRBV7-9 with TRBJ2-7, with a possible D match to TRBD2 (6 bases). The germline V gene encodes CDR1 SEHNR and CDR2 FQNEAQ (reference sequence). Trimming pared 3 bases from V and 3 bases from J, leaving 12 bases between. The CDR3 spans 14 residues. CDR3 in amino acids: CASSLGGVSYEQYF. CDR3 DNA: TGTGCCAGCAGCTTGGGCGGGGTGAGCTACGAGCAGTACTTC.

The gene calls are TRBV2 and TRBJ1-1; TRBD1 is a possible D gene (5 bases). V was clipped by 6 bases and J by 4 bases, with 12 bases between them. Germline V gives CDR1 SNHLY, CDR2 FYNNEI. The CDR3 covers 13 residues. CDR3 sequence reads: CASSQWGGTEAFF. DNA for the CDR3: TGTGCCAGCAGCCAGTGGGGGGGCACTGAAGCTTTCTTT.

The chain links TRBV7-9 to TRBJ2-2; 8 nucleotides align to TRBD1. Germline values: CDR1 SEHNR, CDR2 FQNEAQ (reference sequence). The junction had 8 bases not matched to a gene; V was cut back by 5 bases and J by 6 bases. CDR3 length: 15 residues. CDR3 DNA: TGTGCCAGCAGCCCGCGACAGGGGTCCCCCGGGGAGCTGTTTTTT. It codes for CASSPRQGSPGELFF.

This rearrangement joins TRBV19 to TRBJ2-7, with 13 bases identical to TRBD2. The junction had 6 bases not matched to a gene; V was cut back by 7 bases and J by 3 bases. The CDR3 is 15 residues long. The germline CDR1 and CDR2 sequences are LNHDA and SQIVND (reference sequence). CDR3 sequence reads: CASTPGTSGNYEQYF. CDR3 in DNA: TGTGCCAGTACCCCAGGGACTAGCGGGAACTACGAGCAGTACTTC.

J is TRBJ2-2 and V is TRBV7-9; TRBD1 agrees at 9 bases. The V gene's germline CDR1 is SEHNR and CDR2 FQNEAQ (reference sequence). CDR3 size: 17 residues. J gave up 1 base and V 4 bases, and 7 bases lay outside the gene matches. CDR3: CASSSPPGQGNTGELFF. For the CDR3, the DNA is TGTGCCAGCAGCTCACCACCGGGACAGGGGAACACCGGGGAGCTGTTTTTT.

There are a few counts of this clone. The V and J genes are TRBV7-2 and TRBJ1-1, with D perhaps matching TRBD1 (5 bases). This CDR3 comprises 14 residues. V lost 2 bases to trimming and J lost 11 bases, with 18 bases between them. Looked up from germline, CDR1 is SGHTA and CDR2 is FQGNSA. The CDR3 DNA sequence: TGTGCCAGCAGCTTAATTCGGACACCAACCCGTGCTTTCTTT. Its protein product is CASSLIRTPTRAFF.

The chain recombines TRBV7-9 with TRBJ2-1; maybe TRBD2 (5 bases). This CDR3 has 12 residues. V was pared by 0 bases and J by 8 bases, with 5 bases between. Germline lookup yields CDR1 SEHNR and CDR2 FQNEAQ (reference sequence). CDR3 amino acids: CASSLARDEQFF. The CDR3 bases are TGTGCCAGCAGCTTAGCGCGGGATGAGCAGTTCTTC.

The chain joins TRBV11-3 to TRBJ2-1, with 11 bases fitting TRBD1. Germline V CDR1 and CDR2: SGHNT, YENEEA. CDR3 length: 17 amino acids. The V and J ends lost 5 bases and 1 base, in that order; junction bases with no gene match: 7. The CDR3 region is CASSPGQGGLSYNEQFF. CDR3 DNA: TGTGCCAGCAGCCCGGGACAGGGGGGCCTTTCCTACAATGAGCAGTTCTTC.

The CDR3 region has the DNA TGTGCCAGTAGCGTGGGGCAGACGAACACTGAAGCTTTCTTT. Protein sequence: CASSVGQTNTEAFF. The V and J genes are TRBV19 and TRBJ1-1; D may be TRBD1 (5 bases). CDR3 length equals 14 residues. CDR1 is LNHDA, CDR2 SQIVND, per germline (reference sequence). Trimming shortened V by 6 bases and J by 1 base, and 12 bases separated the two germline ends.

The gene calls are TRBV5-6 and TRBJ1-6; no reliable D call. V gave up 2 bases and J gave up 10 bases, with 7 bases separating them. CDR1 is SGHDT, CDR2 YYEEEE, per germline. The length of the CDR3 is 12 residues. In DNA, the CDR3 is TGTGCCAGCAGCTTCCAGCGGTCACCCCTCCACTTT. Amino acid sequence: CASSFQRSPLHF.